Each of the 28 T cell receptor beta chains below was sequenced from the same sample in a study of blood T cell repertoires in COVID-19. The assay was immunoSEQ multiplex PCR, and TCRdb's table has in-frame clones only and misses some. This sample has around 150,000 clones, with roughly 90% found just once. The sample taken for sequencing was peripheral blood. These TCRs come from a man aged 45-65 years with active or convalescent COVID-19.

The chain combines TRBV7-2 with TRBJ1-2; TRBD1 matches 11 bases. There are 15 residues in the CDR3. The V gene's germline CDR1 is SGHTA and CDR2 FQGNSA. The trim removed 4 bases at V and 8 bases at J, leaving 9 bases unmatched. The CDR3 DNA sequence: TGTGCCAGCAGCTCCGCCAGGAGGACAGGGGGCGGCTACACCTTC. Translating gives CASSSARRTGGGYTF.

The chain links TRBV18 to TRBJ2-1; TRBD2 aligns across 11 bases. CDR1 and CDR2 from the germline V gene are KGHSH and LQKENI. J gave up 8 bases and V 3 bases, and 3 bases lay outside the gene matches. The CDR3 totals 14 residues. Here the CDR3 DNA reads TGTGCCAGCTCACCCAAACTAGCGGGAGATGAGCAGTTCTTC. The encoded protein is CASSPKLAGDEQFF.

The chain recombines TRBV5-4 with TRBJ2-3, with D possibly being TRBD2 (6 bases). Deletions cut 3 bases from V and 0 bases from J, with 14 bases between. Germline V gene sequence: CDR1 SGHNT, CDR2 YYREEE (reference sequence). The CDR3 is made up of 16 amino acids. The CDR3 DNA reads TGTGCCAGCAGCTCCCCTTTTAGCGGCAGCACAGATACGCAGTATTTT. Protein product: CASSSPFSGSTDTQYF.

V gene TRBV2 combines with J gene TRBJ1-2, with no clear D. Trimming removed 4 bases from V and 5 bases from J, with 11 bases in between. The CDR3 is 13 residues long. The V gene's germline CDR1 is SNHLY and CDR2 FYNNEI. The CDR3: CASSGVAGYGYTF. CDR3 coding DNA: TGTGCCAGCAGTGGAGTCGCTGGTTATGGCTACACCTTC.

The rearrangement joins TRBV19 to TRBJ2-2; 8 nucleotides agree with TRBD1. Trimming cost V 5 bases and J 4 bases; bases outside gene matches: 3. The CDR3 consists of 14 residues. Germline CDR1 reads LNHDA; CDR2 reads SQIVND (reference sequence). CDR3 amino acids: CASSLTGVTGELFF. Here the CDR3 DNA reads TGTGCCAGTAGTCTGACAGGGGTCACCGGGGAGCTGTTTTTT.

This sequence joins TRBV6-2 or TRBV6-3 and TRBJ2-5; D perhaps matches TRBD1 (6 bases). The ends were cut back, 1 base at V and 3 bases at J, with 9 bases in the middle. CDR3 length equals 14 residues. CDR1 and CDR2 (germline): MNHEY, SVGEGT. The CDR3 DNA reads TGTGCCAGCAGTTACTACGGACAGAAAGAGACCCAGTACTTC. It encodes CASSYYGQKETQYF.

V is TRBV5-5 and J is TRBJ2-7, with 9 bases lining up with TRBD1. The J segment lost 3 bases and the V segment lost 0 bases, leaving 4 bases of the junction unmatched. Germline CDR1 and CDR2: SGHKS and YYEKEE (reference sequence). The CDR3 extends over 15 amino acids. This CDR3 reads CASSLEGQGLYEQYF. CDR3 coding DNA: TGTGCCAGCAGCTTGGAGGGACAGGGTCTCTACGAGCAGTACTTC. Variable domain in full (rest from reference TRBV5-5 and TRBJ2-7): DAGVTQSPTHLIKTRGQQVTLRCSPISGHKSVSWYQQVLGQGPQFIFQYYEKEERGRGNFPDRFSARQFPNYSSELNVNALLLGDSALYLCASSLEGQGLYEQYFGPGTRLTVT.

The V call is TRBV18, the J call TRBJ1-3; a weak D match, TRBD1 (5 bases). The CDR3 totals 15 residues. V was trimmed by 4 bases and J by 0 bases, leaving 10 bases between them. Germline V lookup: CDR1 KGHSH, CDR2 LQKENI. CDR3 region: CASSRTGDSGNTIYF. CDR3 in DNA: TGTGCCAGCTCACGGACGGGGGACTCTGGAAACACCATATATTTT.

This clone was seen more than once but under ten times. This chain connects TRBV28 to TRBJ2-2, with D perhaps matching TRBD1 (5 bases). Germline V gives CDR1 MDHEN, CDR2 SYDVKM. V was cut by 3 bases and J by 0 bases, with 8 bases left in between. CDR3 size: 15 residues. In DNA, the CDR3 is TGTGCCAGCAGTTTCTCCAGGGCGAACACCGGGGAGCTGTTTTTT. Protein sequence: CASSFSRANTGELFF.

This clone was found once. CDR3 loop: CASSQGASGRDNEQFF. The CDR3 region has the DNA TGCGCCAGCAGCCAAGGTGCTAGCGGGAGGGACAATGAGCAGTTCTTC. The chain links TRBV4-1 to TRBJ2-1, with 12 positions matching TRBD2. Germline lookup yields CDR1 MGHRA and CDR2 YSYEKL. This CDR3 is built from 16 residues. The V segment lost 1 base and the J segment 5 bases; nucleotides outside the gene matches: 3.

CDR3 protein: CASSSQGATNEKLFF. DNA of the CDR3: TGTGCCAGCAGTTCTCAGGGGGCAACTAATGAAAAACTGTTTTTT. This chain joins TRBV28 and TRBJ1-4; 7 bases align to TRBD1. This CDR3 comprises 15 residues. V shed 4 bases, J shed 0 bases, and the junction held 2 bases outside the gene matches. Germline-derived CDR1 and CDR2 are MDHEN and SYDVKM.

The chain has TRBV5-1 and TRBJ1-4; no definite D call. This CDR3 contains 14 residues. V lost 3 bases and J lost 6, with 12 bases in between. Germline CDR1 reads SGHRS; CDR2 reads YFSETQ. The CDR3, as DNA: TGCGCCAGCAGCTCCGCCGAGACACATGAAAAACTGTTTTTT. It translates to CASSSAETHEKLFF.

The chain combines TRBV27 with TRBJ2-1, with D possibly TRBD2 on 6 matching bases. From germline, CDR1 is MNHEY and CDR2 SMNVEV (reference sequence). With 3 bases removed from V and 1 base from J, the gap between germline ends came to 10 bases. The length of the CDR3 is 15 residues. CDR3 in DNA: TGTGCCAGCAGTTTTCTAGCGATATCCTACAATGAGCAGTTCTTC. Protein product: CASSFLAISYNEQFF.

The chain is built from TRBV27 and TRBJ2-6; D possibly corresponds to TRBD1 (5 bases). The CDR3 contains 17 residues. The germline gives CDR1 MNHEY, CDR2 SMNVEV (reference sequence). Trimming pared 1 base from V and 1 base from J, leaving 11 bases between. The CDR3 DNA is TGTGCCAGCAGTTTATGGGCAGGGAAGTCTGGGGCCAACGTCCTGACTTTC. Translated, it gives CASSLWAGKSGANVLTF. The full variable domain, rest sourced from reference TRBV27 and TRBJ2-6, is EAQVTQNPRYLITVTGKKLTVTCSQNMNHEYMSWYRQDPGLGLRQIYYSMNVEVTDKGDVPEGYKVSRKEKRNFPLILESPSPNQTSLYFCASSLWAGKSGANVLTFGAGSRLTVL.

The chain is built from TRBV6-6 and TRBJ2-7; 7 positions match TRBD2. The CDR3 covers 13 residues. V shed 10 bases, J shed 3 bases, and the junction held 9 bases outside the gene matches. Germline V gene sequence: CDR1 MNHNY, CDR2 SVGAGI (reference sequence). The CDR3 here is CATRTGGFYEQYF. Written as DNA, the CDR3 is TGTGCCACACGAACGGGGGGTTTCTACGAGCAGTACTTC.

This chain uses TRBV11-2 with TRBJ1-3; no clear D. The V gene lost 4 bases and the J gene lost 2 bases, with 15 bases spanning the gap. Germline V gene lookup returns CDR1 SGHAT and CDR2 FQNNGV. The CDR3 is 16 residues long. Here the CDR3 reads CASSWTGTGTGNTIYF. CDR3 nucleotides: TGTGCCAGCAGCTGGACCGGAACGGGAACTGGAAACACCATATATTTT.

This chain uses TRBV7-2 with TRBJ1-2, with TRBD1 as a possible D gene (5 bases). This CDR3 spans 15 amino acids. Germline V lookup: CDR1 SGHTA, CDR2 FQGNSA. The V end was cut by 1 base, the J end by 0 bases, with 9 bases between. The CDR3 bases are TGTGCCAGCAGCTTAGACAGGCGTACTAACTATGGCTACACCTTC. Translated, it gives CASSLDRRTNYGYTF. Filled out from reference TRBV7-2 and TRBJ1-2, the complete variable domain reads GAGVSQSPSNKVTEKGKDVELRCDPISGHTALYWYRQSLGQGLEFLIYFQGNSAPDKSGLPSDRFSAERTGGSVSTLTIQRTQQEDSAVYLCASSLDRRTNYGYTFGSGTRLTVV.

The rearrangement uses TRBV18 and TRBJ2-7; 10 nucleotides agree with TRBD1. Germline-derived CDR1 and CDR2 are KGHSH and LQKENI. Losses at the gene ends were 1 base for V and 5 bases for J; bases not matched to a gene: 5. The CDR3 extends over 15 amino acids. CDR3 in amino acids: CASSPQGQGINEQYF. The CDR3 DNA reads as TGTGCCAGCTCACCACAGGGACAGGGGATCAACGAGCAGTACTTC.

V is TRBV19 and J is TRBJ2-3, with D unclear. The CDR3 loop spans 15 amino acids. Germline values: CDR1 LNHDA, CDR2 SQIVND (reference sequence). V was shortened by 4 bases and J by 0 bases, with 11 bases between the two germline ends. The CDR3 reads CASSSDTSSTDTQYF. In DNA, the CDR3 is TGTGCCAGTAGTAGCGACACTTCTAGCACAGATACGCAGTATTTT.

The chain combines TRBV16 with TRBJ1-4; D call uncertain. The CDR3 runs to 13 residues. The germline V gene has CDR1 KGHSY and CDR2 FQNENV. Between the trimmed V and J ends, which lost 0 bases and 11 bases, there was a span of 10 bases. The CDR3 protein is CASSQSRVRKLFF. The DNA of the CDR3 is TGTGCCAGCAGCCAATCGAGGGTGAGGAAACTGTTTTTT.

The rearrangement joins TRBV11-1 to TRBJ1-2; TRBD1 is a possible D gene (6 bases). The V end lost 5 bases, the J end lost 6 bases, and 19 bases lay between the germline ends. Germline V gives CDR1 SGHAT, CDR2 FQDESV (reference sequence). The CDR3 is 15 residues long. The CDR3 DNA follows: TGTGCCAGCAGCATCACCGCCGAGGGGGACCATGGCTACACCTTC. It codes for CASSITAEGDHGYTF.

The J gene is TRBJ1-5, the V gene TRBV7-9; 7 positions agree with TRBD1. V shed 2 bases, J shed 3 bases, and the junction held 4 bases outside the gene matches. CDR1 SEHNR and CDR2 FQNEAQ come from the germline V gene (reference sequence). This CDR3 region has 15 residues. The CDR3 sequence: CASSLTGTVNQPQHF. Written as DNA, the CDR3 is TGTGCCAGCAGCTTAACCGGGACAGTCAATCAGCCCCAGCATTTT.

The chain has TRBV13 and TRBJ1-4; maybe TRBD1 (5 bases). CDR3 length: 15 residues. Trimming took off 5 bases at V and 2 bases at J, with 12 bases between the two ends. Germline V gene sequence: CDR1 PRHDT, CDR2 FYEKMQ (reference sequence). The CDR3 nucleotides read TGTGCCAGCAGCGTAAGGCAGGGTACTAATGAAAAACTGTTTTTT. Protein: CASSVRQGTNEKLFF.

The chain employs TRBV6-6 and TRBJ1-5; possible D gene TRBD1, 6 bases. This CDR3 spans 14 amino acids. Germline V gene sequence: CDR1 MNHNY, CDR2 SVGAGI (reference sequence). Trimming removed 5 bases at V and 2 bases at J, with 10 bases between. The CDR3 protein is CASSKGGGNQPQHF. The CDR3 region has the DNA TGTGCCAGCAGTAAAGGGGGGGGCAATCAGCCCCAGCATTTT.

This chain joins TRBV7-2 and TRBJ2-2, with D tentatively TRBD1 (5 bases). The CDR3 runs to 13 residues. Trimming pared 6 bases from V and 5 bases from J, leaving 10 bases between. CDR1 and CDR2 from the germline V gene are SGHTA and FQGNSA. The CDR3 nucleotides are TGTGCCAGCAGGACCCCAGGGACCGGGGAGCTGTTTTTT. It encodes CASRTPGTGELFF. Supplemented by reference TRBV7-2 and TRBJ2-2, the full variable domain reads GAGVSQSPSNKVTEKGKDVELRCDPISGHTALYWYRQSLGQGLEFLIYFQGNSAPDKSGLPSDRFSAERTGGSVSTLTIQRTQQEDSAVYLCASRTPGTGELFFGEGSRLTVL.

This chain links TRBV6-5 with TRBJ1-2; D is perhaps TRBD1 (6 bases). The CDR3 runs to 15 residues. Germline assignment: CDR1 MNHEY and CDR2 SVGAGI. Deletions cut 5 bases from V and 5 bases from J, with 18 bases between. CDR3 sequence: CASSPDGQGTYGYTF. In nucleotides, the CDR3 is TGTGCCAGCAGTCCAGACGGGCAGGGGACATATGGCTACACCTTC.

The chain links TRBV19 to TRBJ1-5, with unresolved D. Germline assignment: CDR1 LNHDA and CDR2 SQIVND (reference sequence). There are 14 residues in the CDR3. The V and J ends lost 4 bases and 2 bases respectively, with 9 bases between them. The CDR3 sequence: CASSNRRGNQPQHF. CDR3 coding DNA: TGTGCCAGTAGTAATAGGAGGGGCAATCAGCCCCAGCATTTT.

The V and J genes are TRBV29-1 and TRBJ2-7, with TRBD1 identical over 9 bases. The CDR3 is 13 residues long. J lost 3 bases, V lost 0 bases, and 0 bases had no gene match. Germline lookup yields CDR1 SQVTM and CDR2 ANQGSEA. The chain's CDR3 is CSVEEGQGYEQYF. CDR3 coding DNA: TGCAGCGTTGAAGAGGGACAGGGCTACGAGCAGTACTTC.